This TCR beta chain was sequenced in a study of T cell responses to AZD1222 COVID-19 vaccine. For this clone: No antigen is known for it.

Trimming left V 6 bases short and J 7 bases short, with 9 bases between. Germline assignment: CDR1 MNHEY and CDR2 SVGAGI. The CDR3 loop spans 11 amino acids. Sequenced by immunoSEQ multiplex PCR; TCRdb stores in-frame clones only, minus some. The data hold 100,000 to 150,000 clones, with 86% observed a single time. Findings of the study overall: Compared with day 0, the breadth and depth of the Spike-specific TCR repertoire rose significantly after two doses of AZD1222.

Source: peripheral blood, taken on day 0 of AZD1222 vaccination. The TCR was taken from an adult in good health. The genes are TRBV6-5 and TRBJ1-1; D ambiguous. The CDR3 is CASRLKSEAFF. CDR3 DNA: TGTGCCAGCAGGCTGAAGAGTGAAGCTTTCTTT.